Below are 20 T cell receptor beta chains sequenced from a single sample in a study of cytomegalovirus exposure and HLA in healthy donors (dated by TCRdb to the late 2010s). Library preparation was by the immunoSEQ multiplex PCR assay. The multiplex PCR relied on a mix of 60 forward primers for TCR Vbeta segments and 13 reverse primers for TCR Jbeta segments. TCRdb holds this immuneACCESS table with in-frame rearrangements only. Some clones are missing; in checked studies, unresolved V genes explain under half, and the rest has no known cause. The sample has some 130,000 clones on record, approximately 70% of them singletons. The top ten hold approximately 1.6% of the sample. Material: PBMCs. These receptors were collected from a human donor in good health.

The chain carries TRBV5-1 and TRBJ2-3, with 8 nucleotides matching TRBD1. This CDR3 spans 19 amino acids. The V gene's germline CDR1 is SGHRS and CDR2 YFSETQ. The V gene end was trimmed by 0 bases and the J gene end by 0 bases; junction bases not matched to a gene: 12. The CDR3 protein is CASSLEGQETIYSTDTQYF. As DNA, the CDR3 is TGCGCCAGCAGCTTGGAGGGACAGGAAACAATTTATAGCACAGATACGCAGTATTTT.

The rearrangement uses TRBV28 and TRBJ1-2; D remains ambiguous. Germline V gene lookup returns CDR1 MDHEN and CDR2 SYDVKM. Trimming took 10 bases from V and 8 from J, leaving 17 bases between them. The CDR3 covers 12 residues. CDR3 nucleotides: TGTGCCACCAGAACGGAGGGAAAGGGCTACACCTTC. This codes for CATRTEGKGYTF.

The chain couples TRBV5-6 to TRBJ2-7, with TRBD2 identical over 7 bases. Germline V gives CDR1 SGHDT, CDR2 YYEEEE. The CDR3 length is 13 residues. The V segment lost 4 bases and the J segment 4 bases; nucleotides outside the gene matches: 5. The CDR3 DNA reads TGTGCCAGCAGCCAAGGACTAGGATACGAGCAGTACTTC. Its protein is CASSQGLGYEQYF.

The rearrangement joins TRBV9 to TRBJ2-2, with 12 bases identical to TRBD2. The CDR3 totals 20 residues. Germline loops: CDR1 SGDLS, CDR2 YYNGEE. V was clipped by 0 bases and J by 0 bases; unmatched bases: 9. The CDR3 region is CASSVVELAGGQANTGELFF. The CDR3 region has the DNA TGTGCCAGCAGCGTAGTGGAACTAGCGGGAGGACAAGCGAACACCGGGGAGCTGTTTTTT.

This clone occurred a few times. The CDR3 spells CASSAGSSYNEQFF. The CDR3 DNA sequence: TGTGCCAGCAGCGCCGGGAGCTCCTACAATGAGCAGTTCTTC. V is TRBV5-4 and J is TRBJ2-1, with a possible D match to TRBD2 (6 bases). Germline V gene data show CDR1 as SGHNT and CDR2 as YYREEE (reference sequence). V lost 4 bases, J lost 0 bases, and 8 bases lay in between. This CDR3 contains 14 residues.

Only a few counts were recorded for this clone. This sequence joins TRBV14 and TRBJ2-7; D gene uncertain. From germline, CDR1 is SGHDN and CDR2 FVKESK. V was pared by 3 bases and J by 7 bases, with 13 bases between. The CDR3 loop spans 13 amino acids. The CDR3 sequence: CASSQAPTTEQYF. The CDR3 nucleotides are TGTGCCAGCAGCCAGGCACCCACCACAGAGCAGTACTTC.

The rearrangement links TRBV5-1 to TRBJ2-3, with D tentatively TRBD1 (5 bases). Germline lookup yields CDR1 SGHRS and CDR2 YFSETQ. Trimming removed 2 bases from V and 0 bases from J, with 7 bases in between. This CDR3 comprises 14 residues. This chain's CDR3 is CASSFKGSTDTQYF. The CDR3 nucleotides are TGCGCCAGCAGCTTTAAGGGGAGCACAGATACGCAGTATTTT.

The chain combines TRBV7-9 with TRBJ2-7; no clear D gene. Germline V gives CDR1 SEHNR, CDR2 FQNEAQ (reference sequence). V lost 2 bases and J lost 2, with 7 bases in between. The CDR3 covers 13 residues. The CDR3 protein is CASSLITAYEQYF. The CDR3 DNA is TGTGCCAGCAGCTTAATCACTGCCTACGAGCAGTACTTC.

The rearrangement uses TRBV19 and TRBJ1-1, with 8 bases lining up with TRBD1. The CDR3 runs 14 residues. J lost 5 bases, V lost 3 bases, and 5 bases had no gene match. Germline assignment: CDR1 LNHDA and CDR2 SQIVND (reference sequence). CDR3 residues: CASSIRGLGTEAFF. The CDR3 coding sequence is TGTGCCAGTAGTATCAGGGGGCTGGGAACTGAAGCTTTCTTT.

The chain recombines TRBV6-1 with TRBJ2-2, with D unresolved. This CDR3 has 12 amino acids. The germline V and J ends were trimmed by 10 bases and 4 bases, with 10 bases remaining between them. Germline V gene lookup returns CDR1 MNHNS and CDR2 SASEGT. CDR3 nucleotide sequence: TGTGCCAACGAGCGACCCACCGGGGAGCTGTTTTTT. Translated, it gives CANERPTGELFF.

The chain joins TRBV27 to TRBJ2-1; the match to TRBD1 covers 10 bases. The J segment lost 9 bases and the V segment lost 5 bases, leaving 7 bases of the junction unmatched. The germline gives CDR1 MNHEY, CDR2 SMNVEV (reference sequence). CDR3 length: 14 residues. The CDR3 here is CASSQPGQGTEQFF. Written as DNA, the CDR3 is TGTGCCAGCAGTCAACCGGGACAGGGGACTGAGCAGTTCTTC.

This clone was counted between two and nine times. The chain uses TRBV2 and TRBJ2-1; TRBD2 matches 9 bases. CDR3 length: 17 amino acids. The V and J ends lost 0 bases and 0 bases, in that order; junction bases with no gene match: 3. Germline V CDR1 and CDR2: SNHLY, FYNNEI. The CDR3 DNA reads TGTGCCAGCAGTGAAGCGCGACTAGCGGCCTCCTACAATGAGCAGTTCTTC. Translation gives CASSEARLAASYNEQFF.

This clone was observed a single time. This chain joins TRBV6-5 and TRBJ2-7, with D possibly TRBD1 on 5 matching bases. Germline lookup yields CDR1 MNHEY and CDR2 SVGAGI. V was clipped by 8 bases and J by 7 bases, with 21 bases between them. The CDR3 consists of 14 residues. CDR3 in amino acids: CASGASAQRREQYF. CDR3 in DNA: TGTGCCAGCGGGGCGTCAGCCCAGAGACGGGAGCAGTACTTC.

CDR3 sequence (DNA): TGTGCCAGCTCACCCACAAATGAAAAACTGTTTTTT. This translates into CASSPTNEKLFF. The chain recombines TRBV18 with TRBJ1-4; unclear D gene. Trimming cost V 3 bases and J 5 bases, with 4 bases left between them. The CDR3 is 12 residues long. Germline V gene sequence: CDR1 KGHSH, CDR2 LQKENI.

This rearrangement joins TRBV19 to TRBJ2-7; tentative D call: TRBD2 (5 bases). Germline CDR1 is LNHDA and CDR2 is SQIVND (reference sequence). V was cut by 5 bases and J by 0 bases, with 17 bases left in between. The CDR3 sequence is 16 residues long. The CDR3 is CASSGPLGGSSYEQYF. The CDR3 DNA follows: TGTGCCAGTAGTGGGCCGTTGGGCGGGTCCTCCTACGAGCAGTACTTC.

The chain is built from TRBV19 and TRBJ2-5, with 7 bases aligning to TRBD1. The DNA matches TRBJ2-7 better at its end, which makes the J call doubtful. CDR1 LNHDA and CDR2 SQIVND come from the germline V gene (reference sequence). The CDR3 consists of 15 residues. CDR3 coding DNA: TGTGCCAGTAGTAAGACAGGGTCGGGCTCCTACGAGCAGTACTTC. Translated, it gives CASSKTGSGSYEQYF.

CDR3 in DNA: TGTGCCAGCTCTGGGGGTAGCGGGAGGGGGGCCGACATCTCCTACGAGCAGTACTTC. Encoded protein: CASSGGSGRGADISYEQYF. This chain connects TRBV7-9 to TRBJ2-7, with TRBD2 identical over 11 bases. CDR1 SEHNR and CDR2 FQNEAQ come from the germline V gene (reference sequence). The CDR3 extends over 19 amino acids. After removal of 8 bases from V and 0 bases from J, the junction contained 18 bases not matched to a gene.

This clone has more than one count but fewer than ten. This chain uses TRBV10-3 with TRBJ1-1, with TRBD1 matching 9 bases. The CDR3 is 14 amino acids. V shed 10 bases, J shed 6 bases, and the junction held 12 bases outside the gene matches. Germline values: CDR1 ENHRY, CDR2 SYGVKD. The CDR3 DNA sequence: TGTGCCACCAGAATAACAGGGGGCGCCGCTGAAGCTTTCTTT. This gives the protein CATRITGGAAEAFF.

V and J are TRBV28 and TRBJ1-2; weak D call: TRBD1 (6 bases). This CDR3 is built from 14 residues. Trimming stripped 5 bases from V and 3 bases from J, with 13 bases between. Per germline, CDR1 MDHEN and CDR2 SYDVKM. CDR3 sequence: CASSHADRDYGYTF. The CDR3, as DNA: TGTGCCAGCAGTCATGCGGACAGAGACTATGGCTACACCTTC.

The genes are TRBV18 and TRBJ2-5; 8 bases map to TRBD1. CDR3 length equals 14 residues. The V gene end was trimmed by 3 bases and the J gene end by 4 bases; junction bases not matched to a gene: 4. Per germline, CDR1 KGHSH and CDR2 LQKENI. The CDR3 reads CASSPRTGPETQYF. DNA for the CDR3: TGTGCCAGCTCACCGAGGACAGGGCCAGAGACCCAGTACTTC.